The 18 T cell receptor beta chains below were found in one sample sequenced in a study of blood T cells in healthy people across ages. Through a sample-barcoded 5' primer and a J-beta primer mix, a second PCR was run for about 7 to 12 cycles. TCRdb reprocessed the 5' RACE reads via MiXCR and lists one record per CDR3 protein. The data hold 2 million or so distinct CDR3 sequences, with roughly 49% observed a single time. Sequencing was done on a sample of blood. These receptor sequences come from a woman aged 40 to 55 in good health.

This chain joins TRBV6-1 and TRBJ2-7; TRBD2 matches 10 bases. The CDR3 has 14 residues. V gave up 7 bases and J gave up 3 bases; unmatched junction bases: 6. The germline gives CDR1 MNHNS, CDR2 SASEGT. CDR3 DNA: TGTGCCAGCATGTCACAGCGGGGGGGCTACGAGCAGTACTTC. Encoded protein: CASMSQRGGYEQYF.

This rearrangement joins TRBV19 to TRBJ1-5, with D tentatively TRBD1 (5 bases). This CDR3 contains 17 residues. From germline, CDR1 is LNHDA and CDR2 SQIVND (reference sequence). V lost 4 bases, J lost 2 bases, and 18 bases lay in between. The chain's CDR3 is CASSTGWQGVGNQPQHF. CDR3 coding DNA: TGTGCCAGTAGTACTGGCTGGCAGGGTGTGGGCAATCAGCCCCAGCATTTT.

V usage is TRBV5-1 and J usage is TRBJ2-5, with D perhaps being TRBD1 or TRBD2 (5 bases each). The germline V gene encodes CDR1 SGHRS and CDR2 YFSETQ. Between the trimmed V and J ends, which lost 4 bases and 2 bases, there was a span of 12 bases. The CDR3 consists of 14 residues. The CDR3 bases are TGCGCCAGCAGCATAGGGACCAAACAAGAGACCCAGTACTTC. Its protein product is CASSIGTKQETQYF.

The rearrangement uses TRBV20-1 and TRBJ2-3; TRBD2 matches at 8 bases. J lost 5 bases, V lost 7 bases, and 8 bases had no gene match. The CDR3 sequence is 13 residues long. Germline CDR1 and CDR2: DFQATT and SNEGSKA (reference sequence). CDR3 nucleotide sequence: TGCAGTGTCGGGACTAGTTTTTTAGATACGCAGTATTTT. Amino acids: CSVGTSFLDTQYF.

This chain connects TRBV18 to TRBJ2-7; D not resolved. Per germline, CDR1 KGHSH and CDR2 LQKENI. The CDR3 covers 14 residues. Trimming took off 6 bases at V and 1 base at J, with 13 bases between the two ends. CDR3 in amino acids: CASSPESSSYEQYF. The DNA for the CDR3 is TGTGCCAGCTCCCCGGAGTCCTCTTCCTACGAGCAGTACTTC.

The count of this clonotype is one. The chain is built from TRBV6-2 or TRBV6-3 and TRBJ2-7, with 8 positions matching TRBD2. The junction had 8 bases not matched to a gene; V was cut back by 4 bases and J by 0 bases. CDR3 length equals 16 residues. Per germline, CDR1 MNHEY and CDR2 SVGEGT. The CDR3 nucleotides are TGTGCCAGCAGTTCCCCGGGGGGGCCCAGCTCCTACGAGCAGTACTTC. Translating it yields CASSSPGGPSSYEQYF.

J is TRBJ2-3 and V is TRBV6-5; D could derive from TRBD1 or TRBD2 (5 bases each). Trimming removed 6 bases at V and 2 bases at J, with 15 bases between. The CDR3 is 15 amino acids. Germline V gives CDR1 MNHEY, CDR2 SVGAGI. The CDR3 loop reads CASRRRDANTDTQYF. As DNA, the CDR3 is TGTGCCAGCAGACGCCGGGACGCTAACACAGATACGCAGTATTTT.

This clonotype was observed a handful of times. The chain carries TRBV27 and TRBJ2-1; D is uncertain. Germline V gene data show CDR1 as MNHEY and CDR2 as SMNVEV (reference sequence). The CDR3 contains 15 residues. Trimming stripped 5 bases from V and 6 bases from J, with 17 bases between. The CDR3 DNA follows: TGTGCCAGCAGTGAAACGTGGGGTTTGGGCAATGAGCAGTTCTTC. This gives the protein CASSETWGLGNEQFF.

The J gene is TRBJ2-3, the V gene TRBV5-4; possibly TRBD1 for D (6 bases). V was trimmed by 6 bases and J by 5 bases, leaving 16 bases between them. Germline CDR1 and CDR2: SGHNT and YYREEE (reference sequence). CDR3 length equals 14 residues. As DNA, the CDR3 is TGTGCCAGCACCGTACAGGGCGTTCAAGATACGCAGTATTTT. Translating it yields CASTVQGVQDTQYF.

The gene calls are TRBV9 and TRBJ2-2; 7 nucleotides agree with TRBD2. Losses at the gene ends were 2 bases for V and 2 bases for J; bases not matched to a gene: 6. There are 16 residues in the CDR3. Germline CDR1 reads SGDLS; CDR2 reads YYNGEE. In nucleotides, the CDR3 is TGTGCCAGCAGCGTTGGACTAGGCCTAAACACCGGGGAGCTGTTTTTT. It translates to CASSVGLGLNTGELFF.

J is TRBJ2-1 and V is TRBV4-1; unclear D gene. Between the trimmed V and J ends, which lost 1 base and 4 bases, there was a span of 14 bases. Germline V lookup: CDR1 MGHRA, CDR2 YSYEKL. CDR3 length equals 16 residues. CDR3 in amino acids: CASSQVLSAGYNEQFF. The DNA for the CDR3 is TGCGCCAGCAGCCAAGTGCTTTCGGCAGGTTACAATGAGCAGTTCTTC.

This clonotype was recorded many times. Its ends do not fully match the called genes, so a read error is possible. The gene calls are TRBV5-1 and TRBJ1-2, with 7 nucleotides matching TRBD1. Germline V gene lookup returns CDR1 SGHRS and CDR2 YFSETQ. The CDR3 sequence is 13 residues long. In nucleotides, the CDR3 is TGTGCCAGCAGCTTAGGGGACAGCTATGGCTACACCTTC. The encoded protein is CASSLGDSYGYTF.

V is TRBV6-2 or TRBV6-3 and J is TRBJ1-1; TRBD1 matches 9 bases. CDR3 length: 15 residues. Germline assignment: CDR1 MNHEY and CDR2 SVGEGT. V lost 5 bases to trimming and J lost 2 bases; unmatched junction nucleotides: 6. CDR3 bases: TGTGCCAGCAGTCGGCGACAGGGGGTAAACACTGAAGCTTTCTTT. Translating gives CASSRRQGVNTEAFF.

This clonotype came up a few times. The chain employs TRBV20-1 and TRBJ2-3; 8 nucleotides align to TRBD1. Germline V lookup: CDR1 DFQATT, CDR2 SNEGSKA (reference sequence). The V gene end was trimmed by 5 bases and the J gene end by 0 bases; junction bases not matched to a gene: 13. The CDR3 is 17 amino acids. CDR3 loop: CSAPGQGLLPSTDTQYF. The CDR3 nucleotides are TGCAGTGCTCCCGGACAGGGCTTACTCCCTAGCACAGATACGCAGTATTTT.

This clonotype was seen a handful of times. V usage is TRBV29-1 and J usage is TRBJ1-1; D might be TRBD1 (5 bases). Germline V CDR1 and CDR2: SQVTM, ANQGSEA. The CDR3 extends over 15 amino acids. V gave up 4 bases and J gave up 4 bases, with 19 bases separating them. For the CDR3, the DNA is TGCAGCGTTGTAGGGCAGGGTTTAATGAGCACTGAAGCTTTCTTT. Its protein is CSVVGQGLMSTEAFF.

The CDR3 DNA reads as TGTGCCAGCAGCAACCGGGGCCCGGGTGAAAAACTGTTTTTT. Its translation is CASSNRGPGEKLFF. The chain is built from TRBV7-9 and TRBJ1-4, with D tentatively TRBD1 (5 bases). V was shortened by 5 bases and J by 7 bases, with 14 bases between the two germline ends. This CDR3 is built from 14 residues. The germline V gene has CDR1 SEHNR and CDR2 FQNEAQ (reference sequence).

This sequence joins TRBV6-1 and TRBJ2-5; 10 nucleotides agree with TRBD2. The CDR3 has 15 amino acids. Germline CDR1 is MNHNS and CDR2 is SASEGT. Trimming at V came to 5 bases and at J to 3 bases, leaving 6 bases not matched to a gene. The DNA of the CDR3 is TGTGCCAGCAGTCTGGGACTAGCGTCGAAAGAGACCCAGTACTTC. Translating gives CASSLGLASKETQYF.

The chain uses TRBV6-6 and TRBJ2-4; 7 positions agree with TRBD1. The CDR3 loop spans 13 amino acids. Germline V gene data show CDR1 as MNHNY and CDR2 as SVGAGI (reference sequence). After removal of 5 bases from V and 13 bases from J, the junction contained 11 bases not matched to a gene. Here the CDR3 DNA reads TGTGCCAGCAGTAGGGACAGAGTAAAGGAGCAGTACTTC. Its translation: CASSRDRVKEQYF.